This entry is about one T cell receptor (beta chain). The length of the CDR3 is 15 residues. V lost 0 bases, J lost 7 bases, and 16 bases lay in between. Germline CDR1 GTSNPN, CDR2 SVGIG (reference sequence). The sample belongs to a study of blood T cell repertoires in COVID-19. Across the study: Whether acute or convalescent, the COVID-19 samples came from the United States, Italy and Spain. Nucleic acid was either cDNA or gDNA, and it came from T cells, B-cell-depleted T cells, or PBMCs.

Study processing details: Amplification from reference gene primers served as the basis for estimated nucleated cell counts. Sequencing used immunoSEQ multiplex PCR; TCRdb keeps in-frame clones, though not all of them. V, J and clone size derive from that table, while D and trimming were established from the DNA sequence. The sample consists of about 480,000 clones, about 91% of them appearing once. The sequencing sample was made of peripheral blood. The chain couples TRBV30 to TRBJ2-1; possibly TRBD2 for D (6 bases). This receptor was taken from a man between 18 and 29 years old with COVID-19, enrolled during active disease. CDR3 region: CAWSVPGSGKNEQFF. The CDR3 DNA follows: TGTGCCTGGAGTGTACCCGGGAGTGGAAAAAATGAGCAGTTCTTC.